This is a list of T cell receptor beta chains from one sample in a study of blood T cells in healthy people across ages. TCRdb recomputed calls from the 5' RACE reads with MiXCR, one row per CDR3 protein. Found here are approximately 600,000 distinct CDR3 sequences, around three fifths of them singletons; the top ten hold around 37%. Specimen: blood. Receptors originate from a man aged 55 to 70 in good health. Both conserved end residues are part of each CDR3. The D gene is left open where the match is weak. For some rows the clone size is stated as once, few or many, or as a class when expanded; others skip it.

TGTGCCACCAGTGATTTGGCAGCTAGCGGGGGGAGTGAGCAGTTCTTC CATSDLAASGGSEQFF TRBV24-1 - TRBD2 TRBJ2-1
TGCGCCAGCAGCTTGATCGAACAGGGAGGGGAGACCCAGTACTTC CASSLIEQGGETQYF TRBV5-1 - - TRBJ2-5
TGTGCCAGCAATCCGGGACAGCAAGAGACCCAGTACTTC CASNPGQQETQYF TRBV6-1 - TRBD1 TRBJ2-5
TGCGCCAGCAGCTTGAAGGTTGACACAGATACGCAGTATTTT CASSLKVDTDTQYF TRBV5-1 few - TRBJ2-3
TGCAGCGTCCTGGCCTCGGGACAGGGCTCCTACGAGCAGTACTTC CSVLASGQGSYEQYF TRBV29-1 few TRBD1 TRBJ2-7
TGTGCCAGCCGCCCCGGGGACAGTGGAGCCGCCTACGAGCAGTACTTC CASRPGDSGAAYEQYF TRBV28 - TRBD1 TRBJ2-7
TGTGCCAGCAGTTTATCTTGGGAGCAGTACTTC CASSLSWEQYF TRBV27 - - TRBJ2-4
TGCAGCGTTGCGGTTGCGGGGAGCCAAGAGACCCAGTACTTC CSVAVAGSQETQYF TRBV29-1 many - TRBJ2-5
TGCAGTGCCTACCTCGGGGGAAGGTCTAATGAAAAACTGTTTTTT CSAYLGGRSNEKLFF TRBV20-1 - - TRBJ1-4
TGTAGTGCTAACGGGGGGTACACTGAAGCTTTCTTT CSANGGYTEAFF TRBV20-1 - - TRBJ1-1
TGCGCCAGCAGCAGGACAGGGGAAAGTTACAATGAGCAGTACTTC CASSRTGESYNEQYF TRBV5-1 - TRBD1 TRBJ2-7
TGTGCCAGCAGCGTAGATGAGGGTCCGGGGTATGGCTACACCTTC CASSVDEGPGYGYTF TRBV9 - - TRBJ1-2
TGTGCCAGCAGCTCCGCCGTCCTGGGTGGCTACACCTTC CASSSAVLGGYTF TRBV7-2 - - TRBJ1-2
TGTGCCAGCGGGCTAGCGGGGGGGATGGCCTACAATGAGCAGTTCTTC CASGLAGGMAYNEQFF TRBV4-2 many TRBD2 TRBJ2-1
TGTGCCAGCAGTTTATCGGGGACGGCTATGGGTGGCTACACCTTC CASSLSGTAMGGYTF TRBV27 - - TRBJ1-2
TGTGCCACCACAAATGAAAAACTGTTTTTT CATTNEKLFF TRBV24-1 - - TRBJ1-4
TGTGCCAGCAGCTCGTACGGGACAGGGGGCAAGGGCTACACCTTC CASSSYGTGGKGYTF TRBV7-9 once TRBD1 TRBJ1-2
TGTGCCAGCAGTCCCCCACCTGGGGCCAACGTCCTGACTTTC CASSPPPGANVLTF TRBV6-2/TRBV6-3 few - TRBJ2-6
TGTGCCAGCAGCGTAGAACTTTCACCCTACGAGCAGTACTTC CASSVELSPYEQYF TRBV9 - - TRBJ2-7
TGTGCCAGCTCACCCCGGCTAGCGGGGGCCAAGGATGAGCAGTTCTTC CASSPRLAGAKDEQFF TRBV18 - TRBD2 TRBJ2-1
TGTGCCAGCAGCTTGACTAGCGGGAGTAGGCTAAACATTCAGTACTTC CASSLTSGSRLNIQYF TRBV7-2 - TRBD2 TRBJ2-4
TGCGCCAGCAGCTTTGCAGGGGGAGGTTATGGCTACACCTTC CASSFAGGGYGYTF TRBV5-1 - TRBD1 TRBJ1-2
TGTGCCAGCAGCTTAAGGACTAGCAGGTTCGGGGATACGCAGTATTTT CASSLRTSRFGDTQYF TRBV7-2 - TRBD2 TRBJ2-3
TGTGCCAGCCTCGGGCCGACGAACACCGGGGAGCTGTTTTTT CASLGPTNTGELFF TRBV28 - - TRBJ2-2
TGTGCCAGCAGGACGGGACAGGGGCCCTACAATGAGCAGTTCTTC CASRTGQGPYNEQFF TRBV6-5 - TRBD1 TRBJ2-1
TGCAGTGTAAATAGATGGGGGAGCTCCTACAATGAGCGGTTCTTC CSVNRWGSSYNERFF TRBV20-1 - - TRBJ2-1
TGCGCCAGCAGCTTGGGAGCCTTCGGAAATGAGCAGTTCTTC CASSLGAFGNEQFF TRBV5-1 - - TRBJ2-1
TGTGCCAGCAGTTTGAGTAGCGGGAGAACAGATACGCAGTATTTT CASSLSSGRTDTQYF TRBV6-5 - TRBD2 TRBJ2-3
TGTGCCAGCTCCCCTAGTGCAGGGTACGAGCAGTACTTC CASSPSAGYEQYF TRBV18 few - TRBJ2-7
TGTGCCAGCACGAACGGGAGGGGCTACACCTTC CASTNGRGYTF TRBV2 few - TRBJ1-2
TGTGCCAGCAGCTTAGAGGACGGAGGGAACTATGGCTACACCTTC CASSLEDGGNYGYTF TRBV7-2 - - TRBJ1-2
TGTGCCAGCAGCCTAACCAAGCGGACAATCGGTACTCAGTACTTC CASSLTKRTIGTQYF TRBV11-2 - - TRBJ2-5
TGTGCCAGCGGACAGCCTCAGAACTATGGCTACACCTTC CASGQPQNYGYTF TRBV12-3/TRBV12-4 - - TRBJ1-2
TGTGCCAGCAGCTTATTGGTTCGGCGGGGGATCGGAGAGACCCAGTACTTC CASSLLVRRGIGETQYF TRBV7-9 - TRBD2 TRBJ2-5
TGCGCCAGCAGCTTGGTAGGCGGGGGAGAAGAGACCCAGTACTTC CASSLVGGGEETQYF TRBV5-1 few TRBD2 TRBJ2-5
TGCAGTGCTGGCCGAGGGTGGCAGGGTGGGAGGACAGATACGCAGTATTTT CSAGRGWQGGRTDTQYF TRBV20-1 once - TRBJ2-3
TGTGCCAGCAGAGCTAGCGGGGGGGTGGATACGCAGTATTTT CASRASGGVDTQYF TRBV28 - TRBD2 TRBJ2-3
TGTGCCAGCAGCGTACCGACAGGCGCCTACGAGCAGTACTTC CASSVPTGAYEQYF TRBV5-8 - - TRBJ2-7
TGTGCCAGCAGCGTAAGACTAGCGGGGGACAATGAGCAGTTCTTC CASSVRLAGDNEQFF TRBV9 - TRBD2 TRBJ2-1